A single T cell receptor beta chain is shown here with its context. The sample comes from a study of blood T cell repertoires in COVID-19. Background on the study: T cells, B-cell-depleted T cells, or PBMCs supplied cDNA or gDNA.

The V segment lost 9 bases and the J segment 4 bases; nucleotides outside the gene matches: 10. The CDR3 totals 14 residues. Germline V gene lookup returns CDR1 MDHEN and CDR2 SYDVKM. Per the original data handling: The assay estimated nucleated cells by amplifying reference gene primers. Sequencing used immunoSEQ multiplex PCR; TCRdb keeps in-frame clones, though not all of them. Clone size and V and J calls were adopted from that table, with D and trimming inferred from the DNA. Of roughly 90,000 clones listed, approximately 80% are singletons. The V gene is TRBV28, the J gene TRBJ1-2; 8 positions match TRBD1. The TCR was taken from a woman aged 80 or older with active or convalescent COVID-19. What was sequenced was peripheral blood. CDR3 loop: CASSEPQGGYGYTF. The DNA for the CDR3 is TGTGCCAGTAGTGAACCACAGGGGGGCTATGGCTACACCTTC.